This section outlines one T cell receptor beta chain sequence together with its context. Original processing notes: Cell counts per sample came from amplifying reference gene primers. Sequencing used immunoSEQ multiplex PCR; TCRdb keeps in-frame clones, though not all of them. V, J and clone size are those of that table, while D and trimming were read from the DNA. The table has tens of thousands of clones, about 90% seen once; the top ten hold roughly 2.1%. This specimen comes from a study of blood T cell repertoires in COVID-19. In the study overall: The analysed material was cDNA or gDNA that came from T cells, B-cell-depleted T cells, or PBMCs.

The CDR3 loop spans 16 amino acids. The V and J ends lost 5 bases and 1 base respectively, with 15 bases between them. Germline V gene lookup returns CDR1 MDHEN and CDR2 SYDVKM. This clonotype was obtained from a man in his fifties or sixties with active or convalescent COVID-19. Sequenced sample: peripheral blood. The chain couples TRBV28 to TRBJ1-3; no clear D. For the CDR3, the DNA is TGTGCCAGCAGTCCTATAAAAGGAGGGTCTGGAAACACCATATATTTT. Translating gives CASSPIKGGSGNTIYF.